These T cell receptor beta chains were read from a single sample in a study of graft-versus-host responses after intestinal transplantation. The repertoire was sequenced with immunoSEQ multiplex PCR; TCRdb's copy has only in-frame clones and lacks some. The sample records some 12,000 clones, about 83% being singletons. Sequenced material: PBMCs, taken approximately 19 weeks after transplant. Source of these receptors: a human patient who received an intestinal transplant, so some T cells may come from the graft donor. The CDR3 runs from the conserved cysteine through the conserved F or W. D genes are given only for firm matches. The size entry is marked missing in some rows and otherwise reads once, few, many or a size class.

>TRBJ2-3|TRBV5-5|.|.
TGTGCCAGCAGCAAGGTGATAGATCCCTACGATACGCAGTATTTT
CASSKVIDPYDTQYF
>TRBJ2-5|TRBV5-4|.|TRBD2
TGTGCCAGCAGCCTAGCGGGAGATCCAGGAGAGACCCAGTACTTC
CASSLAGDPGETQYF
>TRBJ2-7|TRBV4-1|.|.
TGCGCCAGCAGCCAAGGGAATGGGGGCGAGCAGTACTTC
CASSQGNGGEQYF
>TRBJ2-3|TRBV18|.|.
TGTGCCAGCTCACCGGGCCGGAGCACAGATACGCAGTATTTT
CASSPGRSTDTQYF
>TRBJ2-7|TRBV5-1|.|.
TGCGCCAGCAGACAGCTGAGCTCCTACGAGCAGTACTTC
CASRQLSSYEQYF
>TRBJ2-3|TRBV6-1|.|TRBD2
TGTGCCAGCCTAATAGCGGGAGGAGATACGCAGTATTTT
CASLIAGGDTQYF
>TRBJ2-6|TRBV9|.|TRBD1
TGTGCCAGCAGCCCCTACCGGGACAGGTCTTCGGAGGGGGCCAACGTCCTGACTTTC
CASSPYRDRSSEGANVLTF
>TRBJ2-1|TRBV14|once|TRBD2
TGTGCCAGCAGCGAATCTAGCGGGGGATACAATGAGCAGTTCTTC
CASSESSGGYNEQFF
>TRBJ2-7|TRBV6-1|.|TRBD1
TGTGCCAGCAGCGGGACAGCCCTCTCCTACGAGCAGTACTTC
CASSGTALSYEQYF
>TRBJ2-7|TRBV12-5|.|TRBD1
TGTGCTAGTGGTTCTCCCCGGACAGGGTATACGTGGAGCTCCTACGAGCAGTACTTC
CASGSPRTGYTWSSYEQYF
>TRBJ2-4|TRBV11-2|.|.
TGTGCCAGCAGCCCCTATACAGGGGGGGAAAACATTCAGTACTTC
CASSPYTGGENIQYF
>TRBJ1-1|TRBV30|once|.
TGTGCCTCCTCGCGGAGGGATTTAAACACTGAAGCTTTCTTT
CASSRRDLNTEAFF
>TRBJ2-7|TRBV12-2|once|.
TGTGCAAGTCGCTTAAGGCCAGGGGAAGTGGCCTACGAGCAGTACTTC
CASRLRPGEVAYEQYF
>TRBJ1-2|TRBV5-5|few|.
TGTGCCAGCAGCTTGGTGAATTGGGGTCTGCATGGCTACACCTTC
CASSLVNWGLHGYTF
>TRBJ2-1|TRBV7-9|.|.
TGTGCCAGCGGGAGCGCGCTGGGGTACAATGAGCAGTTCTTC
CASGSALGYNEQFF
>TRBJ1-4|TRBV7-9|.|TRBD1
TGTGCCAGCAGCTCCTGGACAGGGGGCGGCATTAATGAAAAACTGTTTTTT
CASSSWTGGGINEKLFF
>TRBJ1-2|TRBV6-5|few|.
TGTGCCAGCAGTGATCTCAGGCACTATGGCTACACCTTC
CASSDLRHYGYTF
>TRBJ2-1|TRBV11-2|.|TRBD2
TGTGCCAGCCGCTTCGTGTCGGCTAGCGGGAGTCCCCGGGGCAATGAGCAGTTCTTC
CASRFVSASGSPRGNEQFF
>TRBJ2-3|TRBV4-2|.|.
TGTGCCAGCAGCCAAGCTCTCCTGACATATACGCAGTATTTT
CASSQALLTYTQYF
>TRBJ2-3|TRBV2|.|.
TGTGCCAGCAGTGTGTCTGGCGACCAACTCCAAGATACGCAGTATTTT
CASSVSGDQLQDTQYF
>TRBJ2-7|TRBV4-2|.|TRBD2
TGTGCCAGCAGCCAAGACCGGCTAGCGGGGATTTACGAGCAGTACTTC
CASSQDRLAGIYEQYF
>TRBJ2-1|TRBV19|.|TRBD2
TGTGCCAGTACTACCTCAGCTAGCGGCTACAATGAGCAGTTCTTC
CASTTSASGYNEQFF
>TRBJ1-5|TRBV27|once|.
TGTGCCAGCAGTTTTTCTTTCGGGGGCAATCAGCCCCAGCATTTT
CASSFSFGGNQPQHF
>TRBJ2-7|TRBV4-1|.|.
TGCGCCAGCAGCCAAGATTTCCCGACGGGCGGGGGCTTTGGGTACGAGCAGTACTTC
CASSQDFPTGGGFGYEQYF
>TRBJ2-3|TRBV7-3|.|TRBD2
TGTGCCAGCAGCGCCGGACTAGCGCCAGATACGCAGTATTTT
CASSAGLAPDTQYF
>TRBJ2-7|TRBV5-6|.|.
TGTGCCAGCAGCTTGACCGGGACCTCTGGGGTCTACGAGCAGTACTTC
CASSLTGTSGVYEQYF
>TRBJ2-5|TRBV10-2|.|.
TGCGCCAGCAGTGGCGGGATCCGGGAAGAGACCCAGTACTTC
CASSGGIREETQYF
>TRBJ2-3|TRBV6-5|.|.
TGTGCCAGCAGTGCCGGGATACAGGGAACAGATACGCAGTATTTT
CASSAGIQGTDTQYF
>TRBJ2-5|TRBV11-2|.|TRBD2
TGTGCCAGCAGCTTCCTAGCGGGAGGCCCACAAGAGACCCAGTACTTC
CASSFLAGGPQETQYF
>TRBJ2-7|TRBV9|once|.
TGTGCCAGCAGCGAGGGCACGAGGACCTACGAGCAGTACTTC
CASSEGTRTYEQYF
>TRBJ2-7|TRBV2|.|.
TGTGCCAGCAGTGAGGACTCCGCGGGGCAGTACTTC
CASSEDSAGQYF
>TRBJ1-5|TRBV10-3|.|.
TGTGCCATCCGAGACAGTAATCAGCCCCAGCATTTT
CAIRDSNQPQHF
>TRBJ2-7|TRBV18|.|.
TGTGCCAGCTCGCCCAGGGAATACGAGCAGTACTTC
CASSPREYEQYF
>TRBJ2-7|TRBV9|.|.
TGTGCCAGCAGCGTAGGGTCCTCCTACGAGCAGTACTTC
CASSVGSSYEQYF
>TRBJ1-1|TRBV30|once|.
TGTGCCTGGAGTGCCGGGACCGGCCGCACTGAAGCTTTCTTT
CAWSAGTGRTEAFF
>TRBJ2-3|TRBV6-1|.|TRBD2
TGTGCCACCACTGCGGCGGGAGATGGGGCAGATACGCAGTATTTT
CATTAAGDGADTQYF
>TRBJ1-4|TRBV2|.|TRBD1
TGTGCCAGCAGTCCTAAGACAGGGGCTAATGAAAAACTGTTTTTT
CASSPKTGANEKLFF
>TRBJ2-5|TRBV27|.|.
TGTGCCAGCAGTTTATTGGGGGTTCGGGAGACCCAGTACTTC
CASSLLGVRETQYF
>TRBJ2-3|TRBV7-8|once|.
TGTGCCAGCAGCCCCGGGGGCGGACTAGGGTGGAGGGCAGATACGCAGTATTTT
CASSPGGGLGWRADTQYF
>TRBJ2-2|TRBV5-1|once|.
TGCGCCAGCAGCTTGGGATTCACCGGGGAGCTGTTTTTT
CASSLGFTGELFF
>TRBJ2-7|TRBV28|.|TRBD1
TGTGCCAGCGGCACCGGGACAGGGGTCTACGAGCAGTACTTC
CASGTGTGVYEQYF
>TRBJ2-1|TRBV11-2|few|.
TGTGCCAGCAGCCCCGACTCCTTCTACAATGAGCAGTTCTTC
CASSPDSFYNEQFF
>TRBJ2-1|TRBV9|once|.
TGTGCCAGCAGCGTAGATCTTCGGGGGTCCGCTGAGCAGTTCTTC
CASSVDLRGSAEQFF
>TRBJ2-3|TRBV6-5|.|.
.
CASSSSGVKGQYF
>TRBJ1-2|TRBV7-9|.|.
TGTGCCAGCAGTTTGGACAGCTATGGCTACACCTTC
CASSLDSYGYTF
>TRBJ2-1|TRBV7-8|few|.
TGTGCCAGCAGCTTAGATCGGGGGAATGAGCAGTTCTTC
CASSLDRGNEQFF